Each of the 2 T cell receptor beta chains below was sequenced from the same sample in a study of shared clonotypes between healthy human individuals. Sequencing used immunoSEQ multiplex PCR; TCRdb keeps in-frame clones, though not all of them. The sample comprises 2 million to 2.5 million clones, 93% of which are singletons, and 0.35% to 0.45% rests with the top ten. The sample was naive CD4+ T cells from PBMCs. The subset: CD45RA+ positively selected. The receptor source for this set is a man aged 18 to 29 in good health. Some clones in this sample may be carry-over from other donors' samples.

The chain uses TRBV6-6 and TRBJ2-7; TRBD2 aligns across 7 bases. The CDR3 loop spans 13 amino acids. V gave up 7 bases and J gave up 4 bases; unmatched junction bases: 7. Germline V lookup: CDR1 MNHNY, CDR2 SVGAGI (reference sequence). CDR3: CASTPGGGYEQYF. CDR3 DNA sequence: TGTGCCAGCACTCCGGGCGGGGGTTACGAGCAGTACTTC.

The chain has TRBV7-3 and TRBJ2-1; D is possibly TRBD2 (5 bases). Germline CDR1 and CDR2: SGHTA and FQGTGA. V shed 2 bases and J shed 7 bases, with 18 bases lying between them. The CDR3 length is 16 residues. Here the CDR3 DNA reads TGTGCCAGCAGCTTATTCCGCAACCCCCCGGGGAATGAGCAGTTCTTC. It is translated as CASSLFRNPPGNEQFF.